This TCR beta chain was identified in a study of blood T cell repertoires in COVID-19. Across the whole study: COVID-19 samples from acute and convalescent phases originated in the United States, Italy and Spain. Sample material is recorded as cDNA or gDNA derived from T cells, B-cell-depleted T cells, or PBMCs.

Authors' methods: For nucleated cells, counts were estimated from reference gene primer amplification. Repertoires were generated with immunoSEQ multiplex PCR, while TCRdb's copy carries only in-frame clones and drops some. V, J and clone size were drawn from that table, and D and trimming were deduced from the DNA. Counted here are about 58,000 clones, roughly nine tenths occurring once; the ten biggest clones make up 7% to 10%. Germline assignment: CDR1 SNHLY and CDR2 FYNNEI. The CDR3 covers 16 residues. The J segment lost 2 bases and the V segment lost 5 bases, leaving 4 bases of the junction unmatched.

Sequences were obtained from peripheral blood. The chain combines TRBV2 with TRBJ1-6; 9 bases agree with TRBD1. This sequence was found in a woman in her 70s with active COVID-19. DNA for the CDR3: TGTGCCAGCAGTCCAGGGACAGGGACCTATAATTCACCCCTCCACTTT. Amino acid sequence: CASSPGTGTYNSPLHF.